This T cell receptor (beta chain) was profiled in a study of T cells in Graves' hyperthyroidism and ophthalmopathy. Study in general: Peripheral blood was taken when the disease was first diagnosed, before any treatment began. Study observations and caveats: Before onset, by a median of approximately 5.9 months, the model predicted ophthalmopathy.

Exclusions: uncontrolled infection, other autoimmune disease, pregnancy, lactation. This clonotype has at least ten counts. Its target is unknown. The trim removed 5 bases at V and 8 bases at J, leaving 9 bases unmatched. From germline, CDR1 is MNHNS and CDR2 SASEGT. This CDR3 region has 17 residues. TCR beta CDR3 regions were amplified from RNA. HTBI primers were used for first-round RT-PCR of the TCR CDR3. TCRdb re-derived calls from the multiplex PCR reads in MiXCR, one entry per CDR3 protein. Among approximately 400,000 distinct CDR3 sequences, 14% to 15% were seen once, and the ten largest hold around a third.

The receptor's source is a young woman with Graves' hyperthyroidism. Specimen: blood. This sequence joins TRBV6-1 and TRBJ2-1; 16 bases fit TRBD2. CDR3 loop: CASSRAGTSGRADEQFF. Written as DNA, the CDR3 is TGTGCCAGCAGTCGCGCCGGGACTAGCGGGAGGGCAGATGAGCAGTTCTTC.